These T cell receptor beta chains were read from a single sample in a study of response to subunit inactivated influenza vaccine. TCRdb used MiXCR to reprocess the RT-PCR reads, holding one entry per CDR3 protein. The sample lists hundreds of thousands of distinct CDR3 sequences, around 10% occurring once. The sample was also linked to a second study, of T cells expressing NK-cell markers.

The sequences come from PBMCs from blood, collected on the day of vaccination. The receptors originated from a man aged 45-65 years who received an inactivated influenza vaccine. Each CDR3 is given with its conserved first and last residue. A D gene is named only where the DNA matches it firmly. Expanded clones are given a class, and other clones once, few, many or no size at all.

d_call clone_size j_call v_call cdr3_aa cdr3_nt
. . TRBJ2-5 TRBV11-2 CASTTNSGAQETQYF TGTGCCAGCACCACCAATAGTGGAGCCCAAGAGACCCAGTACTTC
. . TRBJ2-7 TRBV9 CASSAQRAGSYELYF TGTGCCAGCAGCGCCCAACGGGCGGGCTCCTACGAGCTGTACTTC
TRBD2 . TRBJ2-2 TRBV12-3/TRBV12-4 CASSSSGIGTGELFF TGTGCCAGCAGTTCAAGCGGGATAGGTACCGGGGAGCTGTTTTTT
. once TRBJ1-2 TRBV28 CASRRRLGTSQPNYGYTF TGTGCCAGCAGGCGCCGTCTTGGGACGTCGCAACCTAACTATGGCTACACCTTC
TRBD1 few TRBJ1-2 TRBV2 CASGERTGVGGYTF TGTGCCAGCGGGGAGAGGACAGGGGTTGGCGGCTACACCTTC
. . TRBJ1-5 TRBV4-3 CASSQDGTPKDQPQHF TGCGCCAGCAGCCAAGACGGGACACCTAAAGACCAGCCCCAGCATTTT
. few TRBJ2-3 TRBV4-3 CASSDRGGGTDTQYF TGCGCCAGCAGTGACAGGGGAGGGGGCACAGATACGCAGTATTTT
TRBD1 . TRBJ1-2 TRBV5-1 CASSSLTGFNYGYTF TGCGCCAGCAGCTCGTTGACAGGGTTTAACTATGGCTACACCTTC
TRBD1 few TRBJ2-2 TRBV24-1 CATSDTRQGASGELFF TGTGCCACCAGTGATACCCGGCAGGGGGCTTCCGGGGAGCTGTTTTTT
. many TRBJ2-1 TRBV20-1 CSARSPGSEQFF TGCAGTGCCAGATCTCCCGGGAGTGAGCAGTTCTTC
. few TRBJ1-1 TRBV10-3 CAISESMGGTEAFF TGTGCCATCAGTGAGTCTATGGGGGGTACTGAAGCTTTCTTT
. few TRBJ2-1 TRBV3-1 CASSPTGLKMNEQFF TGTGCCAGCAGCCCGACAGGCTTGAAAATGAATGAGCAGTTCTTC
. few TRBJ1-1 TRBV20-1 CSASRGGEAFF TGCAGTGCTAGTCGGGGGGGTGAAGCTTTCTTT
. few TRBJ2-2 TRBV20-1 CSAIPGENTGELFF TGCAGTGCTATACCGGGGGAGAACACCGGGGAGCTGTTTTTT
. few TRBJ2-7 TRBV7-6 CASSSLGGSGISYEQYF TGTGCCAGCAGCTCCCTCGGGGGTAGCGGCATCTCCTACGAGCAGTACTTC
. . TRBJ2-6 TRBV5-8 CASSPGISGANVLTF TGTGCCAGCAGCCCTGGCATCTCTGGGGCCAACGTCCTGACTTTC